This T cell receptor beta chain was identified during a study of response to subunit inactivated influenza vaccine. The study's findings and limits: Authors suggested seasonal influenza vaccinations each recruit few new T cells.

From the RT-PCR reads, TCRdb called clonotypes with MiXCR, one entry per CDR3 protein. The repertoire holds around 540,000 distinct CDR3 sequences, 12% seen once, with 10% in the top ten. The table lists this clonotype with many counts. The antigen is undetermined. In germline, CDR1 is LGHNA, CDR2 YNFKEQ. With 1 base removed from V and 7 bases from J, the gap between germline ends came to 7 bases. The CDR3 runs 12 residues. This sequence was found in a man aged 50-59 years who received an inactivated influenza vaccine. The sample consisted of PBMCs from blood, taken on the day of vaccination. This chain links TRBV4-2 with TRBJ1-1, with D unresolved. DNA for the CDR3: TGTGCCAGCAGCCAAGGGTCCTTTGAAGCTTTCTTT. Its protein is CASSQGSFEAFF.